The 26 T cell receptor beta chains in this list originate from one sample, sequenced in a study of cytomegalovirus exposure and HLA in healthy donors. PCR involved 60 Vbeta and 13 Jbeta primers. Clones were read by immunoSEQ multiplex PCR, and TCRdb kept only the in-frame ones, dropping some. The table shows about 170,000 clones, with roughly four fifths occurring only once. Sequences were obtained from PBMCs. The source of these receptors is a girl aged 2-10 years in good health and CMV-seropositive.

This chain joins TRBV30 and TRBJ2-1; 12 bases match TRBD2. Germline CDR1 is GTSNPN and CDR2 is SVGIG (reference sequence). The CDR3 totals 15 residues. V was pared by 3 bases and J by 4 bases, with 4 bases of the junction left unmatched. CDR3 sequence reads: CAWSLAGGTYNEQFF. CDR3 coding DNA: TGTGCCTGGAGCCTAGCGGGGGGGACTTACAATGAGCAGTTCTTC.

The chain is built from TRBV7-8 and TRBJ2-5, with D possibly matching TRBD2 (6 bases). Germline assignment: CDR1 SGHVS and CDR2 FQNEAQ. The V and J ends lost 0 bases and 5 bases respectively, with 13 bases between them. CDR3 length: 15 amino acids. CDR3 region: CASSLATGVGETQYF. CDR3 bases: TGTGCCAGCAGCTTAGCTACGGGGGTGGGGGAGACCCAGTACTTC.

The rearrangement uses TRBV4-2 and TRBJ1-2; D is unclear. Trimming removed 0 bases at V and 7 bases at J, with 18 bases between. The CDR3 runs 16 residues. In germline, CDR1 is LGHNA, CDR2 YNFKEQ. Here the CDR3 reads CASSQDLESRVSGYTF. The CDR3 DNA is TGTGCCAGCAGCCAAGATCTCGAGTCACGGGTCTCTGGCTACACCTTC.

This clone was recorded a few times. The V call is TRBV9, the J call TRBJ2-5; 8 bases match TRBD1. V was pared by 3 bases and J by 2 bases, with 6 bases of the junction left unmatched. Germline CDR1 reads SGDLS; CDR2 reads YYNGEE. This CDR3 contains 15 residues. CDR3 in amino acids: CASSGRQGLQETQYF. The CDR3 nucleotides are TGTGCCAGCAGCGGACGACAGGGGCTTCAAGAGACCCAGTACTTC.

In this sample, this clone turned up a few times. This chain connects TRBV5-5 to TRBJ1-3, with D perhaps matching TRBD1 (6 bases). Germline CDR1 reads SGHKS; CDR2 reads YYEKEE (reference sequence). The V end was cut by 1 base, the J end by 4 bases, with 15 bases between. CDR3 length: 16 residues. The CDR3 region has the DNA TGTGCCAGCAGCTTGTGGGGGCGCTGGCTGGGAAACACCATATATTTT. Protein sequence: CASSLWGRWLGNTIYF. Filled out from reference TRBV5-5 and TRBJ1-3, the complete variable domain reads DAGVTQSPTHLIKTRGQQVTLRCSPISGHKSVSWYQQVLGQGPQFIFQYYEKEERGRGNFPDRFSARQFPNYSSELNVNALLLGDSALYLCASSLWGRWLGNTIYFGEGSWLTVV.

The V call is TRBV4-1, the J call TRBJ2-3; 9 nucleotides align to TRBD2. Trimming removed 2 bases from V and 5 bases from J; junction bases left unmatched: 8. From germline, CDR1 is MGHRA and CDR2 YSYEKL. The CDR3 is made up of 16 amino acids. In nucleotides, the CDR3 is TGCGCCAGCAGCCAACGATTAGCGGGAGCTGGAGATACGCAGTATTTT. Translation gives CASSQRLAGAGDTQYF.

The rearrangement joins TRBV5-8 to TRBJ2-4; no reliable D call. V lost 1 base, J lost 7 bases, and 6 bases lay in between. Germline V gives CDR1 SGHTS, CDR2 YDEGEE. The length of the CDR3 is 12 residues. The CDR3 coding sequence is TGTGCCAGCAGCTTGTATGTGAACATTCAGTACTTC. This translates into CASSLYVNIQYF.

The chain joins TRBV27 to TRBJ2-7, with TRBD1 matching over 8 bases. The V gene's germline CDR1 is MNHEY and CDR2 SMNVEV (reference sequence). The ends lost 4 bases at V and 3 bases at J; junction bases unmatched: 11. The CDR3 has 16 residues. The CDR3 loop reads CASSSYYRGKNYEQYF. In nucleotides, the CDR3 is TGTGCCAGCAGTTCGTATTACAGGGGGAAAAACTACGAGCAGTACTTC.

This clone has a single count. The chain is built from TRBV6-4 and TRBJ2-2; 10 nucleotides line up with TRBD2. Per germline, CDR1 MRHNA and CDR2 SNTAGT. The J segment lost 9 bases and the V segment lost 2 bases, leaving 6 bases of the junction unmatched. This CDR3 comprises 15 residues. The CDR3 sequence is CASSDLAGESRELFF. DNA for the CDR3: TGTGCCAGCAGTGACCTAGCGGGAGAATCCCGGGAGCTGTTTTTT.

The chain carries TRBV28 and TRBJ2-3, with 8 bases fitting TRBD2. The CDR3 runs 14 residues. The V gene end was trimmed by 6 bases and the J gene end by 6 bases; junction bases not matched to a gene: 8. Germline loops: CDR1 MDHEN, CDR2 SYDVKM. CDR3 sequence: CASSQGLASDTQYF. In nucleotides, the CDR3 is TGTGCCAGCAGCCAAGGACTAGCTTCTGATACGCAGTATTTT. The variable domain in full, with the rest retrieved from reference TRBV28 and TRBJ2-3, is DVKVTQSSRYLVKRTGEKVFLECVQDMDHENMFWYRQDPGLGLRLIYFSYDVKMKEKGDIPEGYSVSREKKERFSLILESASTNQTSMYLCASSQGLASDTQYFGPGTRLTVL.

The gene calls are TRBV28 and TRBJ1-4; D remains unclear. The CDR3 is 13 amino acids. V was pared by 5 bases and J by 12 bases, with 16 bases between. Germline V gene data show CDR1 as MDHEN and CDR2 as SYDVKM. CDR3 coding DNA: TGTGCCAGCAGTATGTTTGTCGTTCGGGAACTGTTTTTT. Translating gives CASSMFVVRELFF.

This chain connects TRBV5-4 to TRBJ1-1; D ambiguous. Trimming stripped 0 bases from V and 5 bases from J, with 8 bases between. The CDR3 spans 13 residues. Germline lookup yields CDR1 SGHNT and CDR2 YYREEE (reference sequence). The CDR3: CASSLDARTEAFF. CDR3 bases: TGTGCCAGCAGCTTGGATGCGCGGACTGAAGCTTTCTTT.

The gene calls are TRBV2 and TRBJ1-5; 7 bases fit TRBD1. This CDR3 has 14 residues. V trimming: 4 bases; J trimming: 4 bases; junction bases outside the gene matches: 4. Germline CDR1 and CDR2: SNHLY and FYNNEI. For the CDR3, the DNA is TGTGCCAGCAGTGGTGGGACAGCGAATCAGCCCCAGCATTTT. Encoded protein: CASSGGTANQPQHF.

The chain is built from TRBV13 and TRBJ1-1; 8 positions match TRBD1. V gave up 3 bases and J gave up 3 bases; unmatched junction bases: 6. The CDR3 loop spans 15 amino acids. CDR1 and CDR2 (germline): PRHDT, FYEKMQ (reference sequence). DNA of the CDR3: TGTGCCAGCAGCTTTAGCAGGGGGCTCGACACTGAAGCTTTCTTT. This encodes CASSFSRGLDTEAFF.

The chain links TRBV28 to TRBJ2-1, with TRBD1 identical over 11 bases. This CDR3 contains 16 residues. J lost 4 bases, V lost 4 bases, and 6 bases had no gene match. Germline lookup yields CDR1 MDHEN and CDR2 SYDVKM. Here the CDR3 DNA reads TGTGCCAGCAGTTCAAGGACAGGGGGCAAGTACAATGAGCAGTTCTTC. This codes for CASSSRTGGKYNEQFF.

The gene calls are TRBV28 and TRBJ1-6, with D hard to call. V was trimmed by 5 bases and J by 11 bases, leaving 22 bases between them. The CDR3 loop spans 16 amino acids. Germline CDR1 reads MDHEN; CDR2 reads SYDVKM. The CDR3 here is CASSPSFRLSPTPLHF. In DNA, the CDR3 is TGTGCCAGCAGTCCCTCCTTCCGACTGTCCCCAACACCCCTCCACTTT.

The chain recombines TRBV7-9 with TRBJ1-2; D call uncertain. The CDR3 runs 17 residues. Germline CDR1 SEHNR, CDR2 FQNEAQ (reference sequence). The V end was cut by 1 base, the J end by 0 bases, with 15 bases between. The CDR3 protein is CASSLDGMSGTNYGYTF. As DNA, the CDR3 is TGTGCCAGCAGCTTAGATGGAATGTCAGGAACTAACTATGGCTACACCTTC. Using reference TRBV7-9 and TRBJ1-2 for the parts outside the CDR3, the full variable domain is DTGVSQNPRHKITKRGQNVTFRCDPISEHNRLYWYRQTLGQGPEFLTYFQNEAQLEKSRLLSDRFSAERPKGSFSTLEIQRTEQGDSAMYLCASSLDGMSGTNYGYTFGSGTRLTVV.

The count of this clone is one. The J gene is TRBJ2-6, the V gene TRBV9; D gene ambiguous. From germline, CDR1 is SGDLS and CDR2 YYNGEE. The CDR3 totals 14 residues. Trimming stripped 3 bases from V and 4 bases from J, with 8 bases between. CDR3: CASSGSRGANVLTF. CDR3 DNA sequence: TGTGCCAGCAGCGGGTCGAGGGGGGCCAACGTCCTGACTTTC. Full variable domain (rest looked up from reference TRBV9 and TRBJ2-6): DSGVTQTPKHLITATGQRVTLRCSPRSGDLSVYWYQQSLDQGLQFLIQYYNGEERAKGNILERFSAQQFPDLHSELNLSSLELGDSALYFCASSGSRGANVLTFGAGSRLTVL.

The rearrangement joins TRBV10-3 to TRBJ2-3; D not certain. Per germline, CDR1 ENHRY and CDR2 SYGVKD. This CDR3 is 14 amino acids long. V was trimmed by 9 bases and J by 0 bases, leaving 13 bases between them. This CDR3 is CAIALTASTDTQYF. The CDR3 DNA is TGTGCCATTGCATTAACAGCTAGCACAGATACGCAGTATTTT.

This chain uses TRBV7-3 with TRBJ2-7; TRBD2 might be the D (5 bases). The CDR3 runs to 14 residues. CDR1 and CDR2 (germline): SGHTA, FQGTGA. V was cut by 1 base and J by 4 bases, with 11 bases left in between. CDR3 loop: CASSLSRDEYEQYF. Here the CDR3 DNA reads TGTGCCAGCAGCTTAAGTCGGGATGAGTACGAGCAGTACTTC.

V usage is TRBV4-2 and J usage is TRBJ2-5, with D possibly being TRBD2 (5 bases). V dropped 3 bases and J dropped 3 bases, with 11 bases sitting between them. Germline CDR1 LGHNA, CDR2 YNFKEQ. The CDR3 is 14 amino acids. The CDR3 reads CASSQARGKETQYF. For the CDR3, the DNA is TGTGCCAGCAGCCAGGCCCGAGGGAAAGAGACCCAGTACTTC.

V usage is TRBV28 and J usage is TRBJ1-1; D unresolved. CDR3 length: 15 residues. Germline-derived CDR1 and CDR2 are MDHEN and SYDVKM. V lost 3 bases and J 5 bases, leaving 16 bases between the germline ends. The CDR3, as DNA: TGTGCCAGCAGTTTGACGTGGGTAAGGAGGACTGAAGCTTTCTTT. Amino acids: CASSLTWVRRTEAFF.

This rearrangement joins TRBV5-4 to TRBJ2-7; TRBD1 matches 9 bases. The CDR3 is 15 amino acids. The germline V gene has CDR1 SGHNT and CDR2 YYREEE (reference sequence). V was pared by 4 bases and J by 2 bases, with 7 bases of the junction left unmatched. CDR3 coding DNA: TGTGCCAGCAGCGGATGGACAGGGGCGACCTACGAGCAGTACTTC. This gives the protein CASSGWTGATYEQYF.

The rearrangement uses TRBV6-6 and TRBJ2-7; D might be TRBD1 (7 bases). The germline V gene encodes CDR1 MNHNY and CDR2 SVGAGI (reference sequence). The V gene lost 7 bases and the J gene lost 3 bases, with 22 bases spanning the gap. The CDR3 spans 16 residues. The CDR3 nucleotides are TGTGCCAGCATGGGGGGCAGGGGGTTTGTTTTCTACGAGCAGTACTTC. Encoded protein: CASMGGRGFVFYEQYF.

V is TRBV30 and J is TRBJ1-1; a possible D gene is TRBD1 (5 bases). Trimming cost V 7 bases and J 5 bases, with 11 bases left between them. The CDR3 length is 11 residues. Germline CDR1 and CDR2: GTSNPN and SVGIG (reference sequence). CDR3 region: CAFQGNTEAFF. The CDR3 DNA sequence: TGTGCCTTTCAGGGTAATACTGAAGCTTTCTTT.

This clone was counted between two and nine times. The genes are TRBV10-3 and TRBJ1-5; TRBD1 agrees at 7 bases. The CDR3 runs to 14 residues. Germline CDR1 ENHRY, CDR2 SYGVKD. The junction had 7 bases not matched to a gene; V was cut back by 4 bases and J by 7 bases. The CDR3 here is CAISVAGTVQPQHF. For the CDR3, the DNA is TGTGCCATCAGTGTGGCCGGGACAGTGCAGCCCCAGCATTTT.